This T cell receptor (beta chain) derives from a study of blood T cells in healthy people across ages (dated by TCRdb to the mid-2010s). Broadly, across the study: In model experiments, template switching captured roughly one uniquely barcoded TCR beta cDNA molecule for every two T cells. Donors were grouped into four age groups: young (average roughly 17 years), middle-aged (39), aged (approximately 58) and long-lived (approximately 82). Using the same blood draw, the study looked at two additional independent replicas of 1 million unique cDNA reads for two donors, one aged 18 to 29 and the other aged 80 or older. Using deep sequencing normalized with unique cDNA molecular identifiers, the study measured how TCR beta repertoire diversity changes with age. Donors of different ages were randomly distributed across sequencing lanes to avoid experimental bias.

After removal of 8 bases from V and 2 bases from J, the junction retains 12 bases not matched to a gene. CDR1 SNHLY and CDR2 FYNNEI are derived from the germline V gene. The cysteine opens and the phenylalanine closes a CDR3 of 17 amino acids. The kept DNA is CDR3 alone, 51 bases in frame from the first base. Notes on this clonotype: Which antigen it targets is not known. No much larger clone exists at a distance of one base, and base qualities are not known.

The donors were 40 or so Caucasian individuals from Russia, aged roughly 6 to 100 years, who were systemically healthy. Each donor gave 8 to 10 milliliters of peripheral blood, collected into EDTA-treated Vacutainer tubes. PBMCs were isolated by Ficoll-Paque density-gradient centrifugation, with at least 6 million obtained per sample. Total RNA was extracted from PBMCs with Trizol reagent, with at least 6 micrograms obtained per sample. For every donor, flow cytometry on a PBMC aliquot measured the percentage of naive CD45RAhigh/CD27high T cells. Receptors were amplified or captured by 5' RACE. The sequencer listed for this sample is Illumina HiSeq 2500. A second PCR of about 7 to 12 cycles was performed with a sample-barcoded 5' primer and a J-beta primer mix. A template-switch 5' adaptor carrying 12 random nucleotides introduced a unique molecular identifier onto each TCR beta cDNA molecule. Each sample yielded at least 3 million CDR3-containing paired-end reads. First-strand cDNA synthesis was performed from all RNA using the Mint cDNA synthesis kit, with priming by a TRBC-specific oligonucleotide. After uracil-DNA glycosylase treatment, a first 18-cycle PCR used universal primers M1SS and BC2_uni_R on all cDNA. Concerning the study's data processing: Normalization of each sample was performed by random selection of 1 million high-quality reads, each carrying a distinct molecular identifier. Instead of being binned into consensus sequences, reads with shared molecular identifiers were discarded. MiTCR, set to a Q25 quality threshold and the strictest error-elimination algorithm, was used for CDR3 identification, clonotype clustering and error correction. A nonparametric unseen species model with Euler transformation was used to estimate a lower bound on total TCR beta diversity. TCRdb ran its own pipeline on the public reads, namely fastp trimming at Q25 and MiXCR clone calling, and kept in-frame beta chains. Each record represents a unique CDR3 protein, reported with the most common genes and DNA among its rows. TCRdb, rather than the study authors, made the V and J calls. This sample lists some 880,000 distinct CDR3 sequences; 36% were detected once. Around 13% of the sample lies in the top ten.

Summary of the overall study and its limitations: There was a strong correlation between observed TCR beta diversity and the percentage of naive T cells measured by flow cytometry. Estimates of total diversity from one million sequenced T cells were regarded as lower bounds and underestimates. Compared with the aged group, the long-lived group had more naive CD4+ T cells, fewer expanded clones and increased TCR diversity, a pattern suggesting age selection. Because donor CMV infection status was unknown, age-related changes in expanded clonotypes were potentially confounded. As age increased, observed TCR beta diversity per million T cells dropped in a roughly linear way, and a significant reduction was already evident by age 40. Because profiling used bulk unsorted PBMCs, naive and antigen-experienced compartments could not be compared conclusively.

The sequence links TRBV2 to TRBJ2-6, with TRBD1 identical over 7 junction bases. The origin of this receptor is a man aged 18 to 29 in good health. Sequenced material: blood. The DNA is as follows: TGTGCCAGCCTACGACAGGGCCCGAATACTGGGGCCAACGTCCTGACTTTC. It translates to CASLRQGPNTGANVLTF.